The 22 T cell receptor beta chains below all came from one sample that was sequenced in a study of neurological immune-mediated disorders. The time point was: longitudinal time-point 2. TCRdb re-analysed the 5' RACE reads in MiXCR, keeping a single row per CDR3 protein. The sample includes 40,000 to 60,000 distinct CDR3 sequences, 13% of them seen just once. The material sequenced was PBMCs. The receptors come from a male donor with HTLV-1-associated myelopathy (HAM/TSP).

This clonotype was counted at least ten times. DNA of the CDR3: TGCAGTGCTAGAGTCCTCGGGGCGGGATACAATGAGCAGTTCTTC. This translates into CSARVLGAGYNEQFF. The chain carries TRBV20-1 and TRBJ2-1; possibly TRBD2 for D (6 bases). This CDR3 spans 15 amino acids. V lost 1 base, J lost 4 bases, and 14 bases lay in between. Germline assignment: CDR1 DFQATT and CDR2 SNEGSKA (reference sequence).

This clonotype came up many times. The DNA is left out, because the CDR3 cannot be placed on it with certainty; the CDR3 is given as TCRdb lists it. The chain couples TRBV25-1 to TRBJ2-1; the table's D call, TRBD2, was not checked against the DNA. Germline lookup yields CDR1 MGHDK and CDR2 SYGVNS. Termini included, the CDR3 measures 15 amino acids. CDR3 amino acids: CASSDSVRGLNEQFF.

This clonotype was recorded at least ten times. This chain connects TRBV7-2 to TRBJ1-1; D perhaps matches TRBD1 (6 bases). Germline CDR1 reads SGHTA; CDR2 reads FQGNSA. V lost 5 bases and J 4 bases, leaving 17 bases between the germline ends. The CDR3 is made up of 15 amino acids. The CDR3 DNA reads TGTGCCAGCAGCCCATCGTGGGGGCAGGGCACTGAAGCTTTCTTT. Its translation is CASSPSWGQGTEAFF.

This clonotype was seen many times. The rearrangement joins TRBV29-1 to TRBJ1-4; TRBD1 agrees at 8 bases. CDR1 and CDR2 from the germline V gene are SQVTM and ANQGSEA. This CDR3 is 14 amino acids long. V lost 6 bases and J lost 4; bases outside the gene matches: 7. The CDR3 loop reads CSVSRDRGNEKLFF. CDR3 bases: TGCAGCGTCTCCCGAGACAGGGGTAATGAAAAACTGTTTTTT. Full variable domain (remainder filled in from reference TRBV29-1 and TRBJ1-4): SAVISQKPSRDICQRGTSLTIQCQVDSQVTMMFWYRQQPGQSLTLIATANQGSEATYESGFVIDKFPISRPNLTFSTLTVSNMSPEDSSIYLCSVSRDRGNEKLFFGSGTQLSVL.

The sample holds many counts of this clonotype. Here the CDR3 reads CASRRDLNEQFF. In DNA, the CDR3 is TGTGCCAGCAGACGAGACCTCAATGAGCAGTTCTTC. The chain combines TRBV7-9 with TRBJ2-1, with D unresolved. The V end was cut by 6 bases, the J end by 6 bases, with 9 bases between. CDR3 length equals 12 residues. Germline V gives CDR1 SEHNR, CDR2 FQNEAQ (reference sequence).

This clonotype was counted many times. The chain employs TRBV7-2 and TRBJ1-1; D call uncertain. Germline V gene data show CDR1 as SGHTA and CDR2 as FQGNSA. This CDR3 spans 12 amino acids. The V and J ends lost 3 bases and 8 bases respectively, with 10 bases between them. The CDR3 region has the DNA TGTGCCAGCAGCTTCACACAAGGGGAAGCTTTCTTT. It translates to CASSFTQGEAFF.

At least ten counts were recorded for this clonotype. The genes are TRBV5-1 and TRBJ2-7; no reliable D call. Germline V gene sequence: CDR1 SGHRS, CDR2 YFSETQ. Trimming stripped 1 base from V and 4 bases from J, with 12 bases between. CDR3 length equals 14 residues. DNA for the CDR3: TGCGCCAGCAGCTTGTCCCGCGTTGCGTACGAGCAGTACTTC. Translation: CASSLSRVAYEQYF.

Many counts were recorded for this clonotype. This rearrangement joins TRBV20-1 to TRBJ2-3; 14 nucleotides line up with TRBD2. The CDR3 runs 16 residues. The germline V gene has CDR1 DFQATT and CDR2 SNEGSKA (reference sequence). V shed 5 bases, J shed 2 bases, and the junction held 6 bases outside the gene matches. The CDR3 DNA sequence: TGCAGTGCTCAAAGGGGACTAGCGGGGGCCACAGATACGCAGTATTTT. This gives the protein CSAQRGLAGATDTQYF.

This clonotype was seen repeatedly, ten times or more. The chain uses TRBV20-1 and TRBJ1-5; D unresolved. The CDR3 is 13 residues long. The germline V gene has CDR1 DFQATT and CDR2 SNEGSKA (reference sequence). V lost 5 bases and J 2 bases, leaving 10 bases between the germline ends. The CDR3, as DNA: TGCAGTGCTGGGCGAAGCGGCAATCAGCCCCAGCATTTT. Protein product: CSAGRSGNQPQHF.

This clonotype was counted ten times or more. The chain is built from TRBV20-1 and TRBJ2-5; 7 bases are shared with TRBD2. The ends lost 3 bases at V and 2 bases at J; junction bases unmatched: 6. The germline CDR1 and CDR2 sequences are DFQATT and SNEGSKA (reference sequence). The CDR3 totals 14 residues. In DNA form, the CDR3 reads TGCAGTGCTAGTCCCCTAGCGGAACAAGAGACCCAGTACTTC. This sequence encodes CSASPLAEQETQYF.

A note on this clonotype: One end of the junction is discordant with germline, which a read error may explain. This rearrangement joins TRBV6-5 to TRBJ2-3, with TRBD2 matching over 7 bases. CDR1 is MNHEY, CDR2 SVGAGI, per germline. This CDR3 comprises 14 residues. Here the CDR3 reads CVSREWGGRDTQYF. The DNA for the CDR3 is TGTGTCAGCAGGGAGTGGGGGGGTAGGGATACGCAGTATTTT.

This clonotype was recorded at least ten times. This sequence joins TRBV28 and TRBJ2-3; 10 bases are a match to TRBD1. Germline V gene data show CDR1 as MDHEN and CDR2 as SYDVKM. After removal of 5 bases from V and 2 bases from J, the junction contained 13 bases not matched to a gene. This CDR3 is built from 18 residues. CDR3 residues: CASSDRGRFGNPTDTQYF. DNA for the CDR3: TGTGCCAGCAGTGACAGGGGGCGCTTCGGGAATCCCACAGATACGCAGTATTTT.

This clonotype was found many times. The rearrangement links TRBV6-5 to TRBJ2-7; 7 nucleotides line up with TRBD1. V lost 2 bases, J lost 3 bases, and 4 bases stayed unmatched. The germline gives CDR1 MNHEY, CDR2 SVGAGI. The CDR3 totals 14 residues. DNA for the CDR3: TGTGCCAGCAGTTACGAGGACAGGCTCTACGAGCAGTACTTC. It codes for CASSYEDRLYEQYF.

This clonotype occurred many times. The chain employs TRBV5-1 and TRBJ2-7; 9 bases map to TRBD1. CDR1 and CDR2 (germline): SGHRS, YFSETQ. The trim removed 0 bases at V and 5 bases at J, leaving 6 bases unmatched. This CDR3 contains 15 residues. CDR3 sequence: CASSLVGDRVDEQYF. The CDR3 DNA sequence: TGCGCCAGCAGCTTGGTAGGGGACAGGGTGGACGAGCAGTACTTC.

This clonotype showed up many times. This chain uses TRBV20-1 with TRBJ2-1, with D tentatively TRBD2 (6 bases). Trimming left V 5 bases short and J 9 bases short, with 17 bases between. The CDR3 has 13 amino acids. Germline V lookup: CDR1 DFQATT, CDR2 SNEGSKA (reference sequence). The chain's CDR3 is CSAPGLAATEQFF. Written as DNA, the CDR3 is TGCAGTGCTCCGGGTTTAGCGGCCACTGAGCAGTTCTTC.

This clonotype was recorded at least ten times. The chain uses TRBV15 and TRBJ1-2; 7 bases fit TRBD1. The CDR3 has 16 residues. CDR1 and CDR2 (germline): LNHNV, YYDKDF (reference sequence). The ends lost 1 base at V and 4 bases at J; junction bases unmatched: 9. The CDR3 region has the DNA TGTGCCACCAGCAGAGCCGGGGACAGCGAGACCTATGGCTACACCTTC. It specifies CATSRAGDSETYGYTF.

This clonotype was seen many times. This rearrangement joins TRBV5-1 to TRBJ2-2, with 10 positions matching TRBD1. The CDR3 contains 16 residues. Germline V gene lookup returns CDR1 SGHRS and CDR2 YFSETQ. The V and J ends lost 2 bases and 3 bases, in that order; junction bases with no gene match: 4. CDR3 in amino acids: CASSLPGTGDTGELFF. The CDR3, as DNA: TGCGCCAGCAGCTTACCCGGGACAGGGGACACCGGGGAGCTGTTTTTT.

This clonotype came up many times. The rearrangement joins TRBV7-8 to TRBJ2-1, with TRBD2 matching over 9 bases. Losses at the gene ends were 1 base for V and 7 bases for J; bases not matched to a gene: 2. Per germline, CDR1 SGHVS and CDR2 FQNEAQ. CDR3 size: 14 residues. CDR3 in DNA: TGTGCCAGCAGCTTAGGTAGCGGGGGTAATGAGCAGTTCTTC. This encodes CASSLGSGGNEQFF.

As to this clonotype: A junction end diverges from the germline sequence, so it may reflect a read error. The chain carries TRBV4-2 and TRBJ2-2, with TRBD2 as a possible D gene (5 bases). There are 18 residues in the CDR3. Germline CDR1 LGHNA, CDR2 YNFKEQ. This chain's CDR3 is CASSRLLPLSGYTRELFF. Written as DNA, the CDR3 is TGTGCCAGCAGCCGGCTATTACCCCTATCGGGGTACACCCGGGAGCTGTTTTTT.

V usage is TRBV20-1 and J usage is TRBJ2-7; D possibly matches TRBD1 or TRBD2 (6 bases each). The CDR3 sequence is 15 residues long. Between the trimmed V and J ends, which lost 6 bases and 5 bases, there was a span of 23 bases. CDR1 and CDR2 (germline): DFQATT, SNEGSKA (reference sequence). For the CDR3, the DNA is TGCAGTGCCCAGGGGTGGGCAGGGACTTCCCACGAGCAGTACTTC. The encoded protein is CSAQGWAGTSHEQYF.

This clonotype was seen repeatedly, ten times or more. The chain couples TRBV5-1 to TRBJ2-3, with 8 positions matching TRBD2. Germline CDR1 is SGHRS and CDR2 is YFSETQ. With V trimmed by 5 bases and J by 1 base, 3 bases remained unmatched. The CDR3 totals 14 residues. CDR3 sequence (DNA): TGCGCCAGCAGGCCAGCGGGGGGCACAGATACGCAGTATTTT. It translates to CASRPAGGTDTQYF.

This clonotype has at least ten counts. The gene calls are TRBV5-6 and TRBJ2-3, with TRBD2 matching over 10 bases. Germline CDR1 SGHDT, CDR2 YYEEEE. J was trimmed by 3 bases and V by 4 bases; bases with no gene match: 2. The CDR3 spans 14 residues. The CDR3 reads CASSLLAGTDTQYF. In DNA form, the CDR3 reads TGTGCCAGCAGCCTACTAGCGGGGACAGATACGCAGTATTTT.